The 16 T cell receptor beta chains below all came from one sample that was sequenced in a study of tumor-infiltrating lymphocytes in localized non-small cell lung cancer. TCRdb's copy holds only in-frame clones and misses some; the assay was immunoSEQ multiplex PCR. The profile covers approximately 16,000 clones, with more than 40% appearing a single time and roughly a sixth taken by the ten largest. Sequences were obtained from lung tumor tissue. These receptors were collected from a human donor with non-small cell lung cancer.

This clone qualifies as medium-sized. The chain links TRBV27 to TRBJ2-1, with D possibly matching TRBD1 (5 bases). The CDR3 is 13 amino acids. Trimming pared 5 bases from V and 4 bases from J, leaving 9 bases between. Germline V gene sequence: CDR1 MNHEY, CDR2 SMNVEV (reference sequence). CDR3: CASSPDTYNEQFF. In DNA form, the CDR3 reads TGTGCCAGCAGTCCGGACACTTACAATGAGCAGTTCTTC.

The CDR3 sequence: CASSSPRQPQHF. The CDR3 region has the DNA TGTGCCAGCAGCTCCCCAAGGCAGCCCCAGCATTTT. V usage is TRBV7-2 and J usage is TRBJ1-5; no reliable D call. Trimming removed 4 bases from V and 7 bases from J, with 8 bases in between. CDR3 size: 12 residues. The germline V gene has CDR1 SGHTA and CDR2 FQGNSA.

The sample holds a few counts of this clone. The rearrangement uses TRBV5-5 and TRBJ1-1; tentative D call: TRBD1 (5 bases). CDR1 and CDR2 (germline): SGHKS, YYEKEE (reference sequence). The V end was cut by 3 bases, the J end by 7 bases, with 13 bases between. The CDR3 loop spans 13 amino acids. This chain's CDR3 is CASSSKGWIEAFF. The CDR3 bases are TGTGCCAGCAGCTCGAAGGGGTGGATTGAAGCTTTCTTT.

The chain combines TRBV6-5 with TRBJ2-1; no clear D. This CDR3 contains 13 residues. V lost 5 bases and J 12 bases, leaving 17 bases between the germline ends. Germline V gives CDR1 MNHEY, CDR2 SVGAGI. CDR3 coding DNA: TGTGCCAGCAGTACCCCGGCCCCGCCTGCGCAGTTCTTC. This sequence encodes CASSTPAPPAQFF.

The gene calls are TRBV19 and TRBJ1-5, with 11 bases that match TRBD1. CDR3 size: 14 residues. After removal of 5 bases from V and 5 bases from J, the junction contained 2 bases not matched to a gene. The V gene's germline CDR1 is LNHDA and CDR2 SQIVND (reference sequence). The CDR3 DNA reads as TGTGCCAGTAGTGGGACAGGGGGTTATCAGCCCCAGCATTTT. Translated, it gives CASSGTGGYQPQHF. The complete variable domain, with remaining parts taken from reference TRBV19 and TRBJ1-5, reads DGGITQSPKYLFRKEGQNVTLSCEQNLNHDAMYWYRQDPGQGLRLIYYSQIVNDFQKGDIAEGYSVSREKKESFPLTVTSAQKNPTAFYLCASSGTGGYQPQHFGDGTRLSIL.

The chain recombines TRBV7-2 with TRBJ2-5, with D unresolved. Germline V gene sequence: CDR1 SGHTA, CDR2 FQGNSA. The CDR3 consists of 14 residues. Trimming cost V 7 bases and J 0 bases, with 12 bases left between them. CDR3 nucleotides: TGTGCCAGCAAGGTCCTCGGTAACCAAGAGACCCAGTACTTC. It translates to CASKVLGNQETQYF.

This chain uses TRBV5-1 with TRBJ2-2; D might be TRBD1 (6 bases). V lost 4 bases to trimming and J lost 4 bases, with 17 bases between them. Germline V lookup: CDR1 SGHRS, CDR2 YFSETQ. CDR3 size: 16 residues. The CDR3 reads CASSQRTVLVTGELFF. The CDR3 nucleotides read TGCGCCAGCAGCCAACGGACAGTCCTTGTCACCGGGGAGCTGTTTTTT.

A few counts support this clone. The missing conserved phenylalanine or tryptophan at the end of this CDR3 makes a read error likely. No DNA is shown, since the ends of the CDR3 on it are uncertain; the CDR3 is the one TCRdb lists. This chain joins TRBV5-4 and TRBJ2-7; TRBD1 was called by the table and not checked on the DNA. Germline CDR1 is SGHNT and CDR2 is YYREEE (reference sequence). The CDR3 region is 12 residues in length, termini included. The CDR3 region is CASSLDRGPAVS.

J is TRBJ1-1 and V is TRBV7-8; D gene uncertain. The germline CDR1 and CDR2 sequences are SGHVS and FQNEAQ. There are 13 residues in the CDR3. Between the trimmed V and J ends, which lost 2 bases and 1 base, there was a span of 5 bases. The CDR3, as DNA: TGTGCCAGCAGCTTACACAAGAACACTGAAGCTTTCTTT. It yields the protein CASSLHKNTEAFF.

This chain's CDR3 is CSVQDRGSQPQHF. The DNA for the CDR3 is TGCAGCGTCCAAGACAGGGGCAGTCAGCCCCAGCATTTT. The V gene is TRBV29-1, the J gene TRBJ1-5, with TRBD1 matching over 8 bases. The CDR3 extends over 13 amino acids. In germline, CDR1 is SQVTM, CDR2 ANQGSEA. The ends lost 6 bases at V and 6 bases at J; junction bases unmatched: 7. The full variable domain, with the rest looked up from reference TRBV29-1 and TRBJ1-5, is SAVISQKPSRDICQRGTSLTIQCQVDSQVTMMFWYRQQPGQSLTLIATANQGSEATYESGFVIDKFPISRPNLTFSTLTVSNMSPEDSSIYLCSVQDRGSQPQHFGDGTRLSIL.

V and J are TRBV4-3 and TRBJ1-2; D gene unclear. Germline V gene lookup returns CDR1 LGHNA and CDR2 YSLEER. Trimming took 2 bases from V and 8 from J, leaving 9 bases between them. This CDR3 is 12 amino acids long. This CDR3 is CASSQQANGYTF. CDR3 bases: TGCGCCAGCAGCCAACAGGCGAACGGCTACACCTTC.

This clone has a handful of counts. The rearrangement links TRBV2 to TRBJ2-3; D is unclear. The germline V and J ends were trimmed by 7 bases and 6 bases, with 11 bases remaining between them. The CDR3 extends over 12 amino acids. Per the germline V gene, CDR1 is SNHLY and CDR2 is FYNNEI. The CDR3 region is CASTPERDTQYF. In nucleotides, the CDR3 is TGTGCCAGCACCCCCGAGAGGGATACGCAGTATTTT.

This rearrangement joins TRBV4-1 to TRBJ1-2; maybe TRBD1 (5 bases). This CDR3 contains 16 residues. V was trimmed by 4 bases and J by 8 bases, leaving 23 bases between them. The germline CDR1 and CDR2 sequences are MGHRA and YSYEKL. The CDR3 DNA sequence: TGCGCCAGCAGCCCGAATCAACCGGGACGGCGTTTCGGCTACACCTTC. It specifies CASSPNQPGRRFGYTF.

The chain employs TRBV7-2 and TRBJ2-3, with 9 bases fitting TRBD2. The CDR3 extends over 16 amino acids. Germline V gene data show CDR1 as SGHTA and CDR2 as FQGNSA. V shed 5 bases, J shed 10 bases, and the junction held 16 bases outside the gene matches. The DNA of the CDR3 is TGTGCCAGCAGCAAAAAAGTGGCTAGCGGGGCTTTAGCGCAGTATTTT. Its translation is CASSKKVASGALAQYF.

The chain uses TRBV7-2 and TRBJ2-2; 9 bases fit TRBD2. The CDR3 is 18 amino acids. In germline, CDR1 is SGHTA, CDR2 FQGNSA. J lost 4 bases, V lost 0 bases, and 9 bases had no gene match. The CDR3 region is CASSLAPGGGAGTGELFF. Written as DNA, the CDR3 is TGTGCCAGCAGCTTAGCGCCCGGCGGGGGGGCGGGCACCGGGGAGCTGTTTTTT. Full variable domain (missing parts from reference TRBV7-2 and TRBJ2-2): GAGVSQSPSNKVTEKGKDVELRCDPISGHTALYWYRQSLGQGLEFLIYFQGNSAPDKSGLPSDRFSAERTGGSVSTLTIQRTQQEDSAVYLCASSLAPGGGAGTGELFFGEGSRLTVL.

CDR3 nucleotide sequence: TGCGCCAGCAGCCAAGATCAAACTGAGACAGGACATCACGAGCAGTACTTC. This codes for CASSQDQTETGHHEQYF. The rearrangement uses TRBV4-1 and TRBJ2-7, with a possible D match to TRBD1 (6 bases). Trimming took off 0 bases at V and 5 bases at J, with 20 bases between the two ends. The CDR3 runs to 17 residues. Germline V gene lookup returns CDR1 MGHRA and CDR2 YSYEKL.